The rows below give T cell receptor beta chains drawn from one sample of a study of vaccination and CD4 T cells after COVID-19. One entry per CDR3 protein results from TCRdb running MiXCR on the PCR reads. The table has a few thousand distinct CDR3 sequences, under 35% seen once. What these receptors recognize is not known. The sequenced sample was CD4+ T cells from blood, cultured in vitro. The receptors were gathered from a human donor in good health. The CDR3 runs from the conserved cysteine through the conserved F or W. Fields, in order: clone size, V gene, D gene, J gene, CDR3 length, CDR3 DNA, CDR3 protein. D genes are given only for firm matches. Clone sizes are given selectively: once, few, many, or a class where the clone is expanded.

.,TRBV12-3/TRBV12-4,TRBD1,TRBJ2-2,14,TGTGCCAGCAGCGGACAGGGAAACACCGGGGAGCTGTTTTTT,CASSGQGNTGELFF
.,TRBV2,.,TRBJ1-2,13,TGTGCCAGCACTAGAGAAGTGAGGTATGGCTACACCTTC,CASTREVRYGYTF
few,TRBV7-2,.,TRBJ1-6,15,TGTGCCAGCAGCTTAACTCTCCCTGGCAATTCACCCCTCCACTTT,CASSLTLPGNSPLHF
.,TRBV20-1,.,TRBJ1-1,14,TGCAGTGCTAGCGACCGACAGCCCAACACTGAAGCTTTCTTT,CSASDRQPNTEAFF
few,TRBV2,.,TRBJ1-6,14,TGTGCCAGCAGCCCGACCGGGTCAAATTCACCCCTCCACTTT,CASSPTGSNSPLHF
.,TRBV5-1,.,TRBJ2-1,14,TGCGCCAGCAGCTTAAGCAACCAAGGGGGTGAGCAGTTCTTC,CASSLSNQGGEQFF
medium-sized,TRBV6-1,TRBD2,TRBJ2-5,15,TGTGCCAGCAGTGCCTCGGGAGGGCCGGGAGAGACCCAGTACTTC,CASSASGGPGETQYF
.,TRBV7-2,.,TRBJ1-4,14,TGTGCCAGCAGCCGGGACGTGGGTGATGAAAAACTGTTTTTT,CASSRDVGDEKLFF
.,TRBV5-1,.,TRBJ2-5,16,TGCGCCAGCAGCTTGGCAGGTGGGGGAACGGGGGAGACCCAGTACTTC,CASSLAGGGTGETQYF
.,TRBV4-1,.,TRBJ2-7,15,TGCGCCAGCAGCCGCCTCGTTAGAGGCGATTACGAGCAGTACTTC,CASSRLVRGDYEQYF
.,TRBV20-1,.,TRBJ2-3,14,TGCAGTGCTAGACGGACAGCTAGCACAGATACGCAGTATTTT,CSARRTASTDTQYF
once,TRBV19,.,TRBJ1-1,14,TGTGCCAGTAGTAGTCGTGGGTGGAACACTGAAGCTTTCTTT,CASSSRGWNTEAFF
few,TRBV15,.,TRBJ1-3,11,TGTGCCACCACCAGAGGAAACACCATATATTTT,CATTRGNTIYF